These 24 T cell receptor beta chains came from one sample sequenced in a study of T cell repertoires in cytomegalovirus infection. TCRdb recomputed calls from the reads with MiXCR, one row per CDR3 protein. The data hold around 320,000 distinct CDR3 sequences, with over 7.5% observed a single time. The sequenced sample was PBMCs. The receptors derive from a human donor in good health (CMV status not recorded). Some clones in this sample may be carry-over from other donors' samples.

The chain joins TRBV19 to TRBJ1-6; 8 bases agree with TRBD1. The CDR3 spans 14 residues. Germline V gene data show CDR1 as LNHDA and CDR2 as SQIVND (reference sequence). V lost 9 bases to trimming and J lost 7 bases; unmatched junction nucleotides: 8. The CDR3 DNA reads as TGTGCCAGCTTAGCCCGGGACAGGAATTCACCCCTCCACTTT. This translates into CASLARDRNSPLHF.

The sample holds many counts of this clonotype. The chain couples TRBV7-9 to TRBJ2-5; a possible D gene is TRBD2 (6 bases). The V gene's germline CDR1 is SEHNR and CDR2 FQNEAQ (reference sequence). This CDR3 has 16 amino acids. V was shortened by 1 base and J by 2 bases, with 14 bases between the two germline ends. The CDR3 nucleotides read TGTGCCAGCAGCTTAGGGGGGACTGCCGGGCAAGAGACCCAGTACTTC. Translation: CASSLGGTAGQETQYF.

This clonotype was detected only a few times. V usage is TRBV7-3 and J usage is TRBJ2-1; tentatively, D is TRBD2 (7 bases). V was shortened by 5 bases and J by 3 bases, with 23 bases between the two germline ends. There are 18 residues in the CDR3. CDR1 is SGHTA, CDR2 FQGTGA, per germline. The CDR3, as DNA: TGTGCCAGCAGCCCCGGGGGGCGGGGGTCTAAGAACTACAATGAGCAGTTCTTC. Amino acids: CASSPGGRGSKNYNEQFF.

This chain connects TRBV6-5 to TRBJ1-1; unclear D gene. The CDR3 length is 14 residues. Trimming cost V 4 bases and J 5 bases, with 14 bases left between them. CDR1 is MNHEY and CDR2 is SVGAGI in the germline V gene. CDR3 protein: CASSFGSWSTEAFF. As DNA, the CDR3 is TGTGCCAGCAGTTTTGGATCCTGGTCAACTGAAGCTTTCTTT.

This clonotype was picked up many times. The rearrangement uses TRBV7-2 and TRBJ2-5; no reliable D call. Germline V CDR1 and CDR2: SGHTA, FQGNSA. V was trimmed by 5 bases and J by 5 bases, leaving 9 bases between them. The CDR3 spans 12 residues. In DNA, the CDR3 is TGTGCCAGCAGCGTAACCCGGGAGACCCAGTACTTC. Translating it yields CASSVTRETQYF.

The sample holds a few counts of this clonotype. The rearrangement uses TRBV11-3 and TRBJ2-1, with a possible D match to TRBD2 (6 bases). Trimming removed 4 bases from V and 10 bases from J, with 11 bases in between. The CDR3 extends over 12 amino acids. Germline V gene data show CDR1 as SGHNT and CDR2 as YENEEA. The CDR3 DNA follows: TGTGCCAGCAGCTCACTTGGGGGGGAGCAGTTCTTC. It yields the protein CASSSLGGEQFF.

This clonotype was observed many times. This rearrangement joins TRBV6-2 or TRBV6-3 to TRBJ2-1; 9 bases fit TRBD2. Germline V gene data show CDR1 as MNHEY and CDR2 as SVGEGT. J was trimmed by 7 bases and V by 6 bases; bases with no gene match: 7. The CDR3 sequence is 14 residues long. The CDR3 reads CASSPGLASNEQFF. The CDR3 DNA reads as TGTGCCAGCAGCCCAGGACTAGCGTCAAATGAGCAGTTCTTC.

This clonotype was found many times. V and J are TRBV7-6 and TRBJ1-2; 9 bases map to TRBD1. CDR1 is SGHVS, CDR2 FNYEAQ, per germline. The CDR3 length is 14 residues. The junction had 10 bases not matched to a gene; V was cut back by 7 bases and J by 7 bases. Written as DNA, the CDR3 is TGTGCCAGCAAGGGGACAGGGACCTATTCTGGCTACACCTTC. Translating it yields CASKGTGTYSGYTF.

This clonotype was observed a few times. The CDR3 sequence is CASSSGVTGPREQYF. CDR3 nucleotide sequence: TGTGCCAGCAGCTCGGGGGTAACAGGGCCGCGGGAGCAGTACTTC. The chain recombines TRBV5-4 with TRBJ2-7, with D perhaps TRBD1 or TRBD2 (6 bases each). Germline CDR1 is SGHNT and CDR2 is YYREEE (reference sequence). This CDR3 has 15 amino acids. Trimming pared 3 bases from V and 7 bases from J, leaving 20 bases between.

The rearrangement uses TRBV11-3 and TRBJ2-1; TRBD2 aligns across 8 bases. V lost 5 bases and J lost 4; bases outside the gene matches: 7. The CDR3 totals 15 residues. Germline V lookup: CDR1 SGHNT, CDR2 YENEEA. The CDR3 DNA reads as TGTGCCAGCAGCCCCGGGAGGGAGGGGTACAATGAGCAGTTCTTC. This translates into CASSPGREGYNEQFF. The whole variable domain, remainder taken from reference TRBV11-3 and TRBJ2-1, is EAGVVQSPRYKIIEKKQPVAFWCNPISGHNTLYWYLQNLGQGPELLIRYENEEAVDDSQLPKDRFSAERLKGVDSTLKIQPAELGDSAVYLCASSPGREGYNEQFFGPGTRLTVL.

With respect to this clonotype: A much larger clone lies a single base off, so this may be a read error. V gene TRBV7-2 combines with J gene TRBJ2-5; D gene unclear. CDR1 and CDR2 from the germline V gene are SGHTA and FQGNSA. The length of the CDR3 is 15 residues. CDR3: CVSSLEGLAEETQYF. CDR3 DNA sequence: TGTGTCAGCAGCTTAGAAGGATTAGCAGAAGAGACCCAGTACTTC.

This clonotype has just a few counts. The rearrangement joins TRBV15 to TRBJ1-6; D call uncertain. Germline V CDR1 and CDR2: LNHNV, YYDKDF (reference sequence). V was cut by 0 bases and J by 0 bases, with 9 bases left in between. The CDR3 has 17 residues. The CDR3 here is CATSRDLSSSYNSPLHF. The DNA for the CDR3 is TGTGCCACCAGCAGAGATCTGTCCAGCTCCTATAATTCACCCCTCCACTTT.

This clonotype was counted ten times or more. The chain carries TRBV28 and TRBJ2-1; 11 bases align to TRBD2. V lost 6 bases, J lost 4 bases, and 5 bases stayed unmatched. The CDR3 extends over 15 amino acids. Germline V gives CDR1 MDHEN, CDR2 SYDVKM. DNA for the CDR3: TGTGCCAGCAGCCTACTAGCGGGAGCTTACAATGAGCAGTTCTTC. Translating gives CASSLLAGAYNEQFF.

This clonotype was detected a few times. A much larger clone sits a single nucleotide away, making a read error possible. The chain uses TRBV4-1 and TRBJ2-3; 10 bases map to TRBD2. Germline assignment: CDR1 MGHRA and CDR2 YSYEKL. CDR3 length: 19 residues. CDR3 in DNA: TGTGCCAGCAGCCAAGATCTTACCGGACTAGCGGTCGGCACAGATACGCGGTATTTT. This sequence encodes CASSQDLTGLAVGTDTRYF.

Of note for this clonotype: A single base separates this from a much larger clone, so it may be a read error. V is TRBV20-1 and J is TRBJ2-7; 11 positions match TRBD1. The CDR3 has 13 residues. Germline CDR1 is DFQATT and CDR2 is SNEGSKA (reference sequence). J was trimmed by 7 bases and V by 8 bases; bases with no gene match: 10. CDR3 sequence reads: CSTSGTGGKEQYF. CDR3 nucleotide sequence: TGCAGTACTTCCGGGACAGGGGGTAAAGAGCAGTACTTC.

This clonotype has ten or more counts. This sequence joins TRBV28 and TRBJ2-1; tentatively, D is TRBD2 (5 bases). Germline V lookup: CDR1 MDHEN, CDR2 SYDVKM. V gave up 5 bases and J gave up 6 bases, with 17 bases separating them. The CDR3 loop spans 15 amino acids. As DNA, the CDR3 is TGTGCCAGCAGTCCCTACAGTGGGAGCGGCAATGAGCAGTTCTTC. This translates into CASSPYSGSGNEQFF.

In its sample, this clonotype was seen many times. An end of the junction does not agree with germline; a read error may underlie this. The chain carries TRBV2 and TRBJ2-7; D perhaps matches TRBD1 (5 bases). The CDR3 totals 10 residues. Germline V gene sequence: CDR1 SNHLY, CDR2 FYNNEI. CDR3 sequence: CASSVPQGSF. The CDR3 DNA follows: TGTGCCAGCAGTGTTCCCCAGGGAAGCTTC. The full variable domain, completed using reference TRBV2 and TRBJ2-7, is EPEVTQTPSHQVTQMGQEVILRCVPISNHLYFYWYRQILGQKVEFLVSFYNNEISEKSEIFDDQFSVERPDGSNFTLKIRSTKLEDSAMYFCASSVPQGSFGPGTRLTVT.

Notes on this clonotype: One end of the junction is discordant with germline, which a read error may explain. The V gene is TRBV7-2, the J gene TRBJ1-2; 8 bases map to TRBD1. This CDR3 has 13 residues. Germline CDR1 and CDR2: SGHTA and FQGNSA. The CDR3 DNA reads as TGTGCCGGCAGCCAGCCGGACAGGGAAGGCTACACCTTC. It is translated as CAGSQPDREGYTF.

Ten or more counts support this clonotype. This chain joins TRBV7-2 and TRBJ2-5; D is tentatively TRBD1 or TRBD2 (5 bases each). V was trimmed by 8 bases and J by 5 bases, leaving 15 bases between them. CDR1 is SGHTA and CDR2 is FQGNSA in the germline V gene. This CDR3 is built from 13 residues. The CDR3 DNA reads as TGTGCCAGCGGCCATGGGTGGGGGGAGACCCAGTACTTC. It codes for CASGHGWGETQYF.

The gene calls are TRBV7-3 and TRBJ2-1, with D hard to call. Germline CDR1 is SGHTA and CDR2 is FQGTGA. Trimming left V 2 bases short and J 5 bases short, with 13 bases between. The CDR3 is 15 amino acids. For the CDR3, the DNA is TGTGCCAGCAGCTTAGCGGCAGTCTACCACAATGAGCAGTTCTTC. This sequence encodes CASSLAAVYHNEQFF.

This clonotype was detected only a few times. The CDR3 DNA follows: TGCAGCGTTGTATCAGGATACGGCGGCTACACCTTC. The encoded protein is CSVVSGYGGYTF. The chain uses TRBV29-1 and TRBJ1-2; no firm D call. Germline assignment: CDR1 SQVTM and CDR2 ANQGSEA. The CDR3 consists of 12 residues. Trimming took 4 bases from V and 8 from J, leaving 14 bases between them.

This clonotype was counted between two and nine times. The chain is built from TRBV28 and TRBJ1-5; D might be TRBD1 (6 bases). The germline CDR1 and CDR2 sequences are MDHEN and SYDVKM. V was clipped by 2 bases and J by 4 bases, with 15 bases between them. This CDR3 spans 16 amino acids. The CDR3 DNA sequence: TGTGCCAGCAGTTTAGGGTTCGGGGGCAAAAATCAGCCCCAGCATTTT. Translated: CASSLGFGGKNQPQHF.

This clonotype was counted at least ten times. The chain links TRBV7-2 to TRBJ2-5; no definite D call. The CDR3 contains 17 residues. The V end lost 2 bases, the J end lost 2 bases, and 18 bases lay between the germline ends. The germline V gene encodes CDR1 SGHTA and CDR2 FQGNSA. CDR3 nucleotide sequence: TGTGCCAGCAGCTTATTTTCAGCCTACCCCCGTCAAGAGACCCAGTACTTC. It codes for CASSLFSAYPRQETQYF.

This clonotype was recorded many times. The chain uses TRBV19 and TRBJ2-1; TRBD1 aligns across 9 bases. Looked up from germline, CDR1 is LNHDA and CDR2 is SQIVND (reference sequence). CDR3 size: 13 residues. V shed 9 bases and J 7 bases; nucleotides not matched to a gene: 7. The CDR3 DNA sequence: TGTGCCAGCCCGGGACAGGGTGTAAATGAGCAGTTCTTC. Translation gives CASPGQGVNEQFF.